Reported below is one T cell receptor (beta chain). Its specific antigen is unknown. No clone much larger than this one lies a single base away; base qualities are absent. Library prep was done by the immunoSEQ multiplex PCR assay. T cell repertoires were profiled with deep sequencing of rearranged TCR beta loci together with multiparametric flow cytometry. This is the immuneACCESS table as TCRdb keeps it, with only in-frame sequences that have V and J called. A part of the clones is gone; compared with another copy, unresolved V genes explain less than half, and the rest is unexplained. The sample data list 70,000 or so clones, and about 90% of these were observed just once. The ten largest clonotypes hold approximately 2% of the sample. Spanning cysteine to phenylalanine, the CDR3 consists of 15 amino acids. Only the CDR3 region is kept as DNA, spanning 45 bases read in frame from base 1. V lost 1 base and J lost 6 bases; the stretch between them is 16 bases long. CDR1 and CDR2 (SGHRS, YFSETQ) derive from the germline V gene.

The entry originates in a study of lymphopenia after photon versus proton radiotherapy (dated by TCRdb to the late 2010s). As for the study more broadly: The immunological effects of photon versus proton radiation therapy were compared in patients with gastrointestinal tumors who developed high-grade lymphopenia. The cohort comprised 20 patients with gastrointestinal tumors who received either photon or proton therapy and then developed lymphopenia. The goal of the study was to characterize the differences between the two radiation modalities in how they affect the immune system. The investigation overall reported the following: After the lymphocyte count nadir, photon-treated repertoires showed oligoclonal expansion, especially of CD8+ Temra cells, which drove the drop in diversity. During treatment, patients who received proton therapy stayed relatively stable, whereas patients who received photon therapy lost naive T cells and TCR diversity and gained effector/memory populations. The survival association was examined only in patients who died, and the authors described better survival with proton therapy as a possibility, not as a demonstrated result. Across the cohort, among patients who died, a greater drop in TCR diversity after the nadir was inversely correlated with overall survival time.

The source is a middle-aged woman with cholangiocarcinoma. The chain uses TRBV5-1 and TRBJ1-1, and possibly TRBD1, on 6 matching bases. The sample was peripheral blood, taken from a patient treated with photon-based radiotherapy. The bases are TGCGCCAGCAGCTTGACTAGCCAGGGGCTAGCTGAAGCTTTCTTT. Its protein reads: CASSLTSQGLAEAFF.